This T cell receptor (beta chain) comes out of a study of siplizumab effects on memory and regulatory T cells. Study results and limitations: Alloreactive sequences from unstimulated CD4+ memory cells fell significantly with siplizumab.

Only in-frame clones appear in the TCRdb table, and some are missing; sequencing was by immunoSEQ multiplex PCR. The sample lists around 97,000 clones, 85% to 95% occurring once. In the case of this clone: What it binds is not known.

Losses at the gene ends were 6 bases for V and 4 bases for J; bases not matched to a gene: 9. Per the germline V gene, CDR1 is SGHRS and CDR2 is YFSETQ. The CDR3 runs 14 residues. Sequenced input: non-Treg CD4+ T cells sorted from blood. The source is a human donor in good health. The J gene is TRBJ2-7, the V gene TRBV5-1; the match to TRBD2 covers 8 bases. The CDR3 loop reads CASTTISGSYEQYF. Written as DNA, the CDR3 is TGCGCCAGCACCACAATCAGCGGGAGTTACGAGCAGTACTTC.